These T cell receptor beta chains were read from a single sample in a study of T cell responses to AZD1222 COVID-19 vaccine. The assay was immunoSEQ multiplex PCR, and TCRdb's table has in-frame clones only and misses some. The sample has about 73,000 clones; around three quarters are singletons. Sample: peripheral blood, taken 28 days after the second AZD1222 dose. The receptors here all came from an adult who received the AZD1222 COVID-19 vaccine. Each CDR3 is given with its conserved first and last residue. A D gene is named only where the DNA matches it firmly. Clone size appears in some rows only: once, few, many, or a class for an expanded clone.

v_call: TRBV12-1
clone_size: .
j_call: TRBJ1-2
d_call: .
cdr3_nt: TGTGCCAGCAGCCGGCGACCTTGTGGCTACACCTTC
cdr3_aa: CASSRRPCGYTF

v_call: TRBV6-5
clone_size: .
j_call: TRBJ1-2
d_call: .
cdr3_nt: TGTGCCAGCAGTCGCGGCTTTTCTTGGTATGGCTACACCTTC
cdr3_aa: CASSRGFSWYGYTF

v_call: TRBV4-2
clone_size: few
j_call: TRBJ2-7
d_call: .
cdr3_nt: TGTGCCAGCAGCCAAGTCGTAGGGACGCAGCCTCCGGAGCAGTACTTC
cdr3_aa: CASSQVVGTQPPEQYF

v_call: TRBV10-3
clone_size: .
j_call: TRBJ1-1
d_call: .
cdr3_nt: TGTGCCATCCGGGGATGGGATGAGGGCGCTGAAGCTTTCTTT
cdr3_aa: CAIRGWDEGAEAFF

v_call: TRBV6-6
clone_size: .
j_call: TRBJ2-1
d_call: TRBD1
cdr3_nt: TGTGCCAGCAGTTACTCCGGGACAGGGGGCAATGAGCAGTTCTTC
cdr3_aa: CASSYSGTGGNEQFF

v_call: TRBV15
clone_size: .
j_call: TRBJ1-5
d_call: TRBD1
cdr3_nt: TGTGCCACCAGCAGTGACAGGGGGCCGGGGCAGCCCCAGCATTTT
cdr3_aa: CATSSDRGPGQPQHF

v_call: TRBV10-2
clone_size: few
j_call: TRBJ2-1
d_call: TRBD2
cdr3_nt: TGCGCCAGCACTAAACTAGCGGGGGGGCTGGTTGAGCAGTTCTTC
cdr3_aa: CASTKLAGGLVEQFF

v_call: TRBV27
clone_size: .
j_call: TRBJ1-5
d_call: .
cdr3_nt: TGTGCCAGCAGCTCTCGAAGTACTCTACCCCAGCCCCAGCATTTT
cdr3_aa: CASSSRSTLPQPQHF

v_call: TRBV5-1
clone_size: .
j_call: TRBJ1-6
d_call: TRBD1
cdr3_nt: TGCGCCAGCAGCTTGGCCCCGGACAGGGGGGATTCACCCCTCCACTTT
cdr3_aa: CASSLAPDRGDSPLHF

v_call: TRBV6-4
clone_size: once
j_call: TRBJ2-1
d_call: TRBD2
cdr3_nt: TGTGCCAGCGACCGATTAGGGGGGCTAGCGGGAGTTTCCTCCTACAATGAGCAGTTCTTC
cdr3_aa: CASDRLGGLAGVSSYNEQFF

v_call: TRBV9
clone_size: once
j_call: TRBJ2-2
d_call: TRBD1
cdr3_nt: TGTGCCAGCAGCGTAGCGGGACAGGGCCCGAACACCGGGGAGCTGTTTTTT
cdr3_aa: CASSVAGQGPNTGELFF

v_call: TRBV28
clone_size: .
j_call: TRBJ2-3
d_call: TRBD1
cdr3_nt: TGTGCCAGCAGTTTCCCGACAGGGTCTGGCACAGATACGCAGTATTTT
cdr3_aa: CASSFPTGSGTDTQYF

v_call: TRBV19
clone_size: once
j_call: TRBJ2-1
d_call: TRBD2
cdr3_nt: TGTGCCAGTAGTACTAGCGGGGGGCCGGGGAGTGAGCAGTTCTTC
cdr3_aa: CASSTSGGPGSEQFF

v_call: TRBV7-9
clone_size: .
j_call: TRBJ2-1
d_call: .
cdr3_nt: TGTGCCAGCAGCAGGGGGATAAGGGAGCAGTTCTTC
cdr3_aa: CASSRGIREQFF

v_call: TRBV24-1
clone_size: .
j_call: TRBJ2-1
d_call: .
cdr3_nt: TGTGCCGCAGGTAGTGGCTCCTACAATGAGCAGTTCTTC
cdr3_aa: CAAGSGSYNEQFF

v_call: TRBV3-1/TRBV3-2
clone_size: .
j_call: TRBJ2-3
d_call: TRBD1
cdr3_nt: TGTGCCAGCTCCGGACAGGGGGGCACAGATACGCAGTATTTT
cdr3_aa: CASSGQGGTDTQYF

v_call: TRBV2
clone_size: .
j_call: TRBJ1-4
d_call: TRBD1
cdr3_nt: TGTGCCAGCAGTGGACAGGGGGCGTTGAATGAAAAACTGTTTTTT
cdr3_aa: CASSGQGALNEKLFF

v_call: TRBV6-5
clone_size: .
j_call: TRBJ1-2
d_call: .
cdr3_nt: TGTGCCAGCAGGCCGACAGGACGAGGCTACACCTTC
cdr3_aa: CASRPTGRGYTF

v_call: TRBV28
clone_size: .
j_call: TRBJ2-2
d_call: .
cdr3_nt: TGTGCCAGCAGTTCCCCGTCCAGGGGCACCGGGGAGCTGTTTTTT
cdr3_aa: CASSSPSRGTGELFF

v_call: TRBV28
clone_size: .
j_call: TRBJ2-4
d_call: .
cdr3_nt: TGTGCCAGCAGCCTACAGCTAGCCAAAAACATTCAGTACTTC
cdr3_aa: CASSLQLAKNIQYF

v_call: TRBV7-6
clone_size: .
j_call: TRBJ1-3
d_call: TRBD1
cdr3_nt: TGTGCCAGCAGCCCACATAGGACAGGGGGCTTCAACGGAAACACCATATATTTT
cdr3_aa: CASSPHRTGGFNGNTIYF

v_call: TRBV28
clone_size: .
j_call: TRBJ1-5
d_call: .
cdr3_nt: TGTGCCAGCAGTCCTGGGACTGTGGATCAGCCCCAGCATTTT
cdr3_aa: CASSPGTVDQPQHF

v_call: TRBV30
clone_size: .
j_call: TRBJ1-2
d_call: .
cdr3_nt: TGTGCCTGGAGTGTACTGGGCAGCGGTGGCTACACCTTC
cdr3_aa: CAWSVLGSGGYTF

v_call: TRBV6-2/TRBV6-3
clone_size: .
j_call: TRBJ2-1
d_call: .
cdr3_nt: TGTGCCAGCAGTTACGGGTTAGCGCCAGCCCCGGGGGAGCAGTTCTTC
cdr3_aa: CASSYGLAPAPGEQFF

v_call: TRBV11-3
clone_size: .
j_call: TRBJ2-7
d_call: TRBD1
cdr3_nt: TGTGCCAGCAGCCGACACCCCCCGGGGACAGGAGCCGGGGAGCAGTACTTC
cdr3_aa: CASSRHPPGTGAGEQYF

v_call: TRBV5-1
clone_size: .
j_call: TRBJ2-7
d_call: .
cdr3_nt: TGCGCCAGCAGCCGGGAAGATACCTACGAGCAGTACTTC
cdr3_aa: CASSREDTYEQYF

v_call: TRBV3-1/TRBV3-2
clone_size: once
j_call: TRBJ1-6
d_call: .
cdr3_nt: TGTGCCAGCAGCCAAGAAGAGTTCCCAGGAGTAAATGATTCACCCCTCCACTTT
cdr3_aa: CASSQEEFPGVNDSPLHF

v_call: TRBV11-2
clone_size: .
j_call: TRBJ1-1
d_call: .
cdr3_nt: TGTGCCAGCAGCTTAGCCCAGTTGTCTGAAGCTTTCTTT
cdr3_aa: CASSLAQLSEAFF

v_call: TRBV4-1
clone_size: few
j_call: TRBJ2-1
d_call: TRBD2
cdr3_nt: TGCGCCAGCAGCCCCGGGGCAGCGGCTAGCGGGAGCTCCTACAATGAGCAGTTCTTC
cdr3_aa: CASSPGAAASGSSYNEQFF

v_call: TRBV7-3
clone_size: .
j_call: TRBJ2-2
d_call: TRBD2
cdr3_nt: TGTGCCAGCAGCCCGGGACTAGCGGCGAACACCGGGGAGCTGTTTTTT
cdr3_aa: CASSPGLAANTGELFF

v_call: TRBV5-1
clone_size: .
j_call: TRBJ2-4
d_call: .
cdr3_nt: TGCGCCAGCAGCTTGGCAGGCCCCGGGGACATTCAGTACTTC
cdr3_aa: CASSLAGPGDIQYF

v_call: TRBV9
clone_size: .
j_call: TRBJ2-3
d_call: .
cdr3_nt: TGTGCCAGCAGCGTGGTGGGGGGGCCCGCAGATACGCAGTATTTT
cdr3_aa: CASSVVGGPADTQYF

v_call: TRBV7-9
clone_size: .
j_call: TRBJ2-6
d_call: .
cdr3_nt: TGTGCCAGCACCATGGCCGGCAGGGAGTGGCCTAGAAGGGGGTCTGGGGCCAACGTCCTGACTTTC
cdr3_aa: CASTMAGREWPRRGSGANVLTF

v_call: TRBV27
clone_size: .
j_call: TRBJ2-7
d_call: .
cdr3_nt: TGTGCCAGCAGTTGGAGACAGGCCTACGAGCAGTACTTC
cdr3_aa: CASSWRQAYEQYF

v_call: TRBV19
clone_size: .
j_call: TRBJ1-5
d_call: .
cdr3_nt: TGTGCCAGTAGTATAGCCTTCAATCAGCCCCAGCATTTT
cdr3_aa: CASSIAFNQPQHF

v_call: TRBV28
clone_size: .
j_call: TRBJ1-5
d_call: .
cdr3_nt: TGTGCCAGCAGTTTAGGGGAATATAGCAATCAGCCCCAGCATTTT
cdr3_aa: CASSLGEYSNQPQHF

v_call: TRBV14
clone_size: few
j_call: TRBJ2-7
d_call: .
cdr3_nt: TGTGCCAGCAGCCTTTACCCCCACTCCTACGAGCAGTACTTC
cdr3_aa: CASSLYPHSYEQYF

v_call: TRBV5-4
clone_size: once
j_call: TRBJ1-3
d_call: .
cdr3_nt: TGTGCCAGCAGCTTGGCCGGGGGGCAGGGGCTCTCTGGAAACACCATATATTTT
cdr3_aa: CASSLAGGQGLSGNTIYF

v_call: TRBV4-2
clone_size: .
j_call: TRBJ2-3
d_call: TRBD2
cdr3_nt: TGTGCCAGCAGCCAAGATCCGGGGGGGATTAGCACAGATACGCAGTATTTT
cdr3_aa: CASSQDPGGISTDTQYF

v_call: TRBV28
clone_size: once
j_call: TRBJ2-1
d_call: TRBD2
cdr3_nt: TGTGCCAGCAGTTTGGGACTAGGGAGGGAGCAGTTCTTC
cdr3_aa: CASSLGLGREQFF

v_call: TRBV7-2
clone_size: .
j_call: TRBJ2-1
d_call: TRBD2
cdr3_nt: TGTGCCAGCAGCTTACGGGGGGGCGTCACGAATGAGCAGTTCTTC
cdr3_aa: CASSLRGGVTNEQFF

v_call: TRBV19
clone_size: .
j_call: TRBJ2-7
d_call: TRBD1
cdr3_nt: TGTGCCAGTAGTATCAGGGACAGGTCAGACTCCTACGAGCAGTACTTC
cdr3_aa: CASSIRDRSDSYEQYF

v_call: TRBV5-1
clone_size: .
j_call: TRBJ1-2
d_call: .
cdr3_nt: TGCGCCAGCAGCTTGGCCCCGGACACCTACTATGGCTACACCTTC
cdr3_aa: CASSLAPDTYYGYTF

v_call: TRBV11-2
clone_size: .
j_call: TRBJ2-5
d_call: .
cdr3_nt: TGTGCCAGCAGCTTAGTTGGAGAGACCCAGTACTTC
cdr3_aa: CASSLVGETQYF

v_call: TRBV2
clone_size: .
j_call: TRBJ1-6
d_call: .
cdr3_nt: TGTGCCAGCAGTGAGAGGGGGGCCGGGGGTTCACCCCTCCACTTT
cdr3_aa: CASSERGAGGSPLHF

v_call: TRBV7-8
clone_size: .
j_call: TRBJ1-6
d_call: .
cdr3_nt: TGTGCCAGCAGCCGACAGAGGTGGAATTCACCCCTCCACTTT
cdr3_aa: CASSRQRWNSPLHF

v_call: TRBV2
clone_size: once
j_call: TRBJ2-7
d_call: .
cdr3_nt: TGTGCCAGCAACAGGGACGAGCAGTACTTC
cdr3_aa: CASNRDEQYF

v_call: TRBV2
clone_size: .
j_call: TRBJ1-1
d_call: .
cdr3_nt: TGTGCCAGCAGGGTCCAGTGGGCACCTGAAGCTTTCTTT
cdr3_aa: CASRVQWAPEAFF

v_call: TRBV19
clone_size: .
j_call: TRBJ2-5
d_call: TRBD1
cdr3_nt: TGTGCCAGTAGTATCGGGACAGGGGGGAAGACCCAGTACTTC
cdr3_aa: CASSIGTGGKTQYF